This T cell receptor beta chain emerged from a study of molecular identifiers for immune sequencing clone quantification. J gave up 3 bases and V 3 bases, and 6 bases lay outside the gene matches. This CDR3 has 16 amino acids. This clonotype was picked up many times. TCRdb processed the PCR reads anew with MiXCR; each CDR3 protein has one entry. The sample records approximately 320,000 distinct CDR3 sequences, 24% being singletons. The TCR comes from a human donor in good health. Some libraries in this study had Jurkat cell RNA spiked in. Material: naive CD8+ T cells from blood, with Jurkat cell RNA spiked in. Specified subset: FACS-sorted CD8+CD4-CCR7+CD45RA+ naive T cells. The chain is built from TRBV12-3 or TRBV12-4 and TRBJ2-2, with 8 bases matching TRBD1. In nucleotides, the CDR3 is TGTGCCAGCAGTTTCCACGGACAGGGAGACACCGGGGAGCTGTTTTTT. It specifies CASSFHGQGDTGELFF.